The 27 T cell receptor beta chains below all came from one sample that was sequenced in a study of blood T cell repertoires in COVID-19. The data were produced by immunoSEQ multiplex PCR, yet TCRdb's version contains in-frame clones alone and is incomplete. The sample includes 200,000 to 300,000 clones, over 90% of them seen just once. Sequences were obtained from peripheral blood. The receptors were gathered from a man aged 30 to 45 with COVID-19, enrolled during active disease.

The chain joins TRBV4-1 to TRBJ1-1; D not certain. Germline V gives CDR1 MGHRA, CDR2 YSYEKL. The V and J ends lost 1 base and 2 bases respectively, with 5 bases between them. There are 13 residues in the CDR3. The CDR3, as DNA: TGCGCCAGCAGCCAAGGAGTTAACACTGAAGCTTTCTTT. Its protein product is CASSQGVNTEAFF.

The CDR3 reads CASSLAFKGGNTEAFF. In DNA form, the CDR3 reads TGTGCCAGCAGCTTAGCGTTTAAAGGAGGGAACACTGAAGCTTTCTTT. The V gene is TRBV7-7, the J gene TRBJ1-1; D is undetermined. This CDR3 is 16 amino acids long. Between the trimmed V and J ends, which lost 0 bases and 1 base, there was a span of 12 bases. The germline gives CDR1 SSHAT, CDR2 FNYEAQ (reference sequence).

The rearrangement links TRBV4-1 to TRBJ2-2; tentatively, D is TRBD1 (5 bases). The CDR3 runs 20 residues. The ends were cut back, 0 bases at V and 0 bases at J, with 20 bases in the middle. Germline loops: CDR1 MGHRA, CDR2 YSYEKL. CDR3 in DNA: TGCGCCAGCAGCCAAGATTGGATTAGTAAGGGGCGTACGAACACCGGGGAGCTGTTTTTT. Translated: CASSQDWISKGRTNTGELFF.

V gene TRBV5-4 combines with J gene TRBJ1-1, with D unclear. The germline CDR1 and CDR2 sequences are SGHNT and YYREEE (reference sequence). Trimming removed 0 bases from V and 4 bases from J, with 4 bases in between. The CDR3 runs to 12 residues. The CDR3 loop reads CASSLGLTEAFF. CDR3 nucleotide sequence: TGTGCCAGCAGCTTGGGTCTCACTGAAGCTTTCTTT.

The V and J genes are TRBV30 and TRBJ1-2; maybe TRBD1 (6 bases). Germline CDR1 GTSNPN, CDR2 SVGIG (reference sequence). The CDR3 consists of 19 residues. Trimming pared 2 bases from V and 2 bases from J, leaving 27 bases between. The CDR3 coding sequence is TGTGCCTGGAGTTTACTCCCTTACAGGGCGCGAATCCGGAACTATGGCTACACCTTC. Translation: CAWSLLPYRARIRNYGYTF.

The chain employs TRBV6-2 or TRBV6-3 and TRBJ1-2; the match to TRBD1 covers 7 bases. V was pared by 2 bases and J by 4 bases, with 7 bases of the junction left unmatched. This CDR3 is 15 amino acids long. The germline CDR1 and CDR2 sequences are MNHEY and SVGEGT. The CDR3 DNA reads as TGTGCCAGCAGTTACACTAAGACAGGGCCCTATGGCTACACCTTC. It translates to CASSYTKTGPYGYTF.

V is TRBV9 and J is TRBJ2-2; 7 bases map to TRBD1. The CDR3 is made up of 16 amino acids. Germline V gives CDR1 SGDLS, CDR2 YYNGEE. After removal of 0 bases from V and 5 bases from J, the junction contained 7 bases not matched to a gene. The CDR3 here is CASSVERGRGTGELFF. DNA of the CDR3: TGTGCCAGCAGCGTAGAGAGGGGGCGAGGAACCGGGGAGCTGTTTTTT. The full variable domain, rest sourced from reference TRBV9 and TRBJ2-2, is DSGVTQTPKHLITATGQRVTLRCSPRSGDLSVYWYQQSLDQGLQFLIQYYNGEERAKGNILERFSAQQFPDLHSELNLSSLELGDSALYFCASSVERGRGTGELFFGEGSRLTVL.

This clone is a singleton in its sample. The genes are TRBV5-6 and TRBJ1-3; TRBD1 is a possible D gene (6 bases). The CDR3 spans 16 residues. Trimming stripped 0 bases from V and 3 bases from J, with 13 bases between. Germline V gene lookup returns CDR1 SGHDT and CDR2 YYEEEE. CDR3 DNA: TGTGCCAGCAGCTTGGCTCAGGGGATTGGTGGAAACACCATATATTTT. Translated: CASSLAQGIGGNTIYF.

Here the CDR3 DNA reads TGTGCCAGCAGCTCACCCCGGGGTACTAATGAAAAACTGTTTTTT. It is translated as CASSSPRGTNEKLFF. The V and J genes are TRBV7-9 and TRBJ1-4, with D hard to call. This CDR3 is 15 amino acids long. Between the trimmed V and J ends, which lost 4 bases and 2 bases, there was a span of 11 bases. Germline CDR1 reads SEHNR; CDR2 reads FQNEAQ (reference sequence).

This clone was picked up a small number of times. The V and J genes are TRBV9 and TRBJ2-7; 7 bases line up with TRBD1. Germline loops: CDR1 SGDLS, CDR2 YYNGEE. This CDR3 is built from 15 residues. The junction had 12 bases not matched to a gene; V was cut back by 4 bases and J by 5 bases. The CDR3 DNA sequence: TGTGCCAGCAGCCCAGGGGGTGGGGATCTGAACGAGCAGTACTTC. It specifies CASSPGGGDLNEQYF.

The rearrangement links TRBV2 to TRBJ1-6; D unclear. The CDR3 extends over 15 amino acids. Germline assignment: CDR1 SNHLY and CDR2 FYNNEI. The germline V and J ends were trimmed by 0 bases and 4 bases, with 7 bases remaining between them. This CDR3 reads CASSEAAQYNSPLHF. DNA for the CDR3: TGTGCCAGCAGTGAAGCAGCACAGTATAATTCACCCCTCCACTTT.

The chain is built from TRBV28 and TRBJ1-3; perhaps TRBD1 as D (6 bases). V gave up 0 bases and J gave up 4 bases, with 16 bases separating them. Per germline, CDR1 MDHEN and CDR2 SYDVKM. This CDR3 spans 17 amino acids. The CDR3 loop reads CASSLWGSNRAGNTIYF. CDR3 in DNA: TGTGCCAGCAGTTTATGGGGGTCAAACAGGGCGGGAAACACCATATATTTT.

V gene TRBV10-3 combines with J gene TRBJ2-7, with a tentative D call TRBD1 (6 bases). Germline assignment: CDR1 ENHRY and CDR2 SYGVKD. The V gene lost 0 bases and the J gene lost 5 bases, with 14 bases spanning the gap. The CDR3 extends over 15 amino acids. CDR3 DNA: TGTGCCATCAGTGAGTCGGGTCAGGGGCGGGACGAGCAGTACTTC. This translates into CAISESGQGRDEQYF.

The chain recombines TRBV2 with TRBJ1-4; TRBD1 matches at 9 bases. The trim removed 2 bases at V and 8 bases at J, leaving 6 bases unmatched. The CDR3 sequence is 15 residues long. Per the germline V gene, CDR1 is SNHLY and CDR2 is FYNNEI. DNA for the CDR3: TGTGCCAGCAGTGAAAGTCGGGACAGGGACGAAAAACTGTTTTTT. Translated: CASSESRDRDEKLFF.

This chain links TRBV12-5 with TRBJ1-1; TRBD1 aligns across 7 bases. The CDR3 consists of 13 residues. The germline V gene has CDR1 LGHNT and CDR2 FRNRAP. Losses at the gene ends were 7 bases for V and 1 base for J; bases not matched to a gene: 3. The DNA of the CDR3 is TGTGCTAGTGTTCGGACAGGGAACACTGAAGCTTTCTTT. Amino acid sequence: CASVRTGNTEAFF.

The rearrangement uses TRBV19 and TRBJ1-5; D remains unclear. Germline V gene sequence: CDR1 LNHDA, CDR2 SQIVND (reference sequence). This CDR3 contains 13 residues. The V end was cut by 8 bases, the J end by 5 bases, with 13 bases between. CDR3 sequence (DNA): TGTGCCAGTGGAGTCCAGAGGGATCAGCCCCAGCATTTT. Translated, it gives CASGVQRDQPQHF.

This clone was seen only a few times. J is TRBJ2-5 and V is TRBV18; D ambiguous. Per the germline V gene, CDR1 is KGHSH and CDR2 is LQKENI. Trimming left V 3 bases short and J 2 bases short, with 4 bases between. The CDR3 runs to 12 residues. CDR3 residues: CASSPKQETQYF. The CDR3 coding sequence is TGTGCCAGCTCACCTAAACAAGAGACCCAGTACTTC. The whole variable domain, remainder taken from reference TRBV18 and TRBJ2-5, is NAGVMQNPRHLVRRRGQEARLRCSPMKGHSHVYWYRQLPEEGLKFMVYLQKENIIDESGMPKERFSAEFPKEGPSILRIQQVVRGDSAAYFCASSPKQETQYFGPGTRLLVL.

The chain links TRBV28 to TRBJ1-4; maybe TRBD1 (5 bases). CDR1 is MDHEN and CDR2 is SYDVKM in the germline V gene. CDR3 length: 12 residues. V shed 8 bases and J shed 3 bases, with 7 bases lying between them. This CDR3 reads CASRQSNEKLFF. The DNA of the CDR3 is TGTGCCAGCCGACAGTCTAATGAAAAACTGTTTTTT.

The chain links TRBV13 to TRBJ1-4; no definite D call. The CDR3 loop spans 14 amino acids. Germline CDR1 reads PRHDT; CDR2 reads FYEKMQ (reference sequence). V was pared by 1 base and J by 7 bases, with 10 bases between. The CDR3 DNA reads as TGTGCCAGCAGCTTAGTAGCGGGTACTGAAAAACTGTTTTTT. Translated, it gives CASSLVAGTEKLFF.

V is TRBV5-4 and J is TRBJ2-5, with D possibly matching TRBD2 (7 bases). The CDR3 runs 14 residues. Germline loops: CDR1 SGHNT, CDR2 YYREEE (reference sequence). Trimming left V 5 bases short and J 2 bases short, with 13 bases between. The CDR3 DNA reads TGTGCCAGCAGGGATAAGGGGGGGCAAGAGACCCAGTACTTC. This gives the protein CASRDKGGQETQYF.

The J gene is TRBJ2-1, the V gene TRBV4-1; TRBD2 is a possible D gene (6 bases). V lost 0 bases and J lost 8, with 14 bases in between. From germline, CDR1 is MGHRA and CDR2 YSYEKL. This CDR3 has 15 residues. The CDR3 coding sequence is TGCGCCAGCAGCCAAGATCAACTAGCTAGGGATGAGCAGTTCTTC. This gives the protein CASSQDQLARDEQFF.

The chain recombines TRBV11-1 with TRBJ1-2; 8 positions agree with TRBD1. The germline V gene has CDR1 SGHAT and CDR2 FQDESV (reference sequence). The CDR3 is 14 amino acids. V lost 5 bases, J lost 6 bases, and 8 bases stayed unmatched. The CDR3 here is CASSRDRSKDGYTF. The CDR3 coding sequence is TGTGCCAGCAGCCGGGACAGGTCAAAGGATGGCTACACCTTC.

With regard to this clone: A junction boundary mismatches the germline segment, possibly from a read error. The chain links TRBV9 to TRBJ2-3; D is ambiguous. The CDR3 contains 13 residues. Germline-derived CDR1 and CDR2 are SGDLS and YYNGEE. CDR3 region: CASSDLGSDMQYF. CDR3 in DNA: TGTGCCAGCAGCGACCTAGGATCAGATATGCAGTATTTT.

This chain joins TRBV7-9 and TRBJ2-7, with a possible D match to TRBD1 (6 bases). The CDR3 contains 15 residues. Germline CDR1 reads SEHNR; CDR2 reads FQNEAQ (reference sequence). The germline V and J ends were trimmed by 5 bases and 5 bases, with 19 bases remaining between them. CDR3 coding DNA: TGTGCCAGCAGCCCGACCGGGGCAGGGGTGGACGAGCAGTACTTC. Encoded protein: CASSPTGAGVDEQYF.

The chain has TRBV5-1 and TRBJ1-2, with TRBD1 matching 9 bases. Germline CDR1 SGHRS, CDR2 YFSETQ. The CDR3 extends over 15 amino acids. The V segment lost 4 bases and the J segment 6 bases; nucleotides outside the gene matches: 10. CDR3 DNA: TGCGCCAGCAGCAGAACAGGGGGCGCCGAGGATGGCTACACCTTC. It yields the protein CASSRTGGAEDGYTF.

The chain combines TRBV2 with TRBJ1-5; a possible D gene is TRBD1 (5 bases). This CDR3 spans 14 amino acids. V was trimmed by 3 bases and J by 6 bases, leaving 12 bases between them. Germline V gene lookup returns CDR1 SNHLY and CDR2 FYNNEI. CDR3 region: CASSDRGRGQPQHF. The CDR3 DNA sequence: TGTGCCAGCAGTGACCGGGGGAGGGGTCAGCCCCAGCATTTT.

V gene TRBV2 combines with J gene TRBJ2-5; 11 nucleotides agree with TRBD2. This CDR3 is built from 20 residues. CDR1 is SNHLY, CDR2 FYNNEI, per germline. Germline trimming cut 0 bases from V and 10 bases from J; bases unmatched to any gene: 22. CDR3 nucleotide sequence: TGTGCCAGCAGTGAAGCGAGAGAACTAGCGGGGGCCTCCCTTGAGGGTGGCCAGTACTTC. Translation gives CASSEARELAGASLEGGQYF.